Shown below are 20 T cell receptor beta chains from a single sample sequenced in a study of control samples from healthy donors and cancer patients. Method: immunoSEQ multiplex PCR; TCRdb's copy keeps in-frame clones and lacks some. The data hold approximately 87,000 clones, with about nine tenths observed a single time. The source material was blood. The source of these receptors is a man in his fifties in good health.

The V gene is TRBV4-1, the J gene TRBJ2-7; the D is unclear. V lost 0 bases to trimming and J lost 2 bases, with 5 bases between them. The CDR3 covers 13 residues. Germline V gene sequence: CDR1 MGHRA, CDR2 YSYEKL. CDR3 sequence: CASSQDRAYEQYF. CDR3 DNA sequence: TGCGCCAGCAGCCAAGACCGGGCCTACGAGCAGTACTTC.

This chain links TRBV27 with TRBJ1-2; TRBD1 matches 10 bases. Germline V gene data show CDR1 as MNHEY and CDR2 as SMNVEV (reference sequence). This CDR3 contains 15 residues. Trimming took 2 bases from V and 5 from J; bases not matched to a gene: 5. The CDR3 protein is CASSLGTGATYGYTF. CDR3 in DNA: TGTGCCAGCAGTTTAGGGACAGGGGCAACGTATGGCTACACCTTC.

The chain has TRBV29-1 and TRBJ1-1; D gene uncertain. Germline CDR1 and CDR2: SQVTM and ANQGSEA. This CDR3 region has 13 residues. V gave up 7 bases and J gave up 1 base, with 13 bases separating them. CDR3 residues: CSAGPDPNTEAFF. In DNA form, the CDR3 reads TGCAGCGCAGGACCAGACCCGAACACTGAAGCTTTCTTT.

The CDR3 here is CASSLGTAPGEKLFF. In nucleotides, the CDR3 is TGTGCCAGCAGTCTTGGGACAGCACCGGGGGAAAAACTGTTTTTT. The rearrangement links TRBV11-2 to TRBJ1-4; 7 nucleotides line up with TRBD1. This CDR3 comprises 15 residues. The V gene end was trimmed by 6 bases and the J gene end by 8 bases; junction bases not matched to a gene: 12. Germline CDR1 SGHAT, CDR2 FQNNGV.

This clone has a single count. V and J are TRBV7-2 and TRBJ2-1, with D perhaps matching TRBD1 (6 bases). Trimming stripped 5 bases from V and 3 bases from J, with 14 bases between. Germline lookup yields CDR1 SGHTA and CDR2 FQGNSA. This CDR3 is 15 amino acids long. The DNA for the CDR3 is TGTGCCAGCAGCCTCCGGCAGGGGAACTACAATGAGCAGTTCTTC. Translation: CASSLRQGNYNEQFF.

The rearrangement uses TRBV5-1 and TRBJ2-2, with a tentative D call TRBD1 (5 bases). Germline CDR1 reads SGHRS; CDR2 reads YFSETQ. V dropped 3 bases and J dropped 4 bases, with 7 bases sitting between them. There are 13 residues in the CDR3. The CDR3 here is CASSSQGTGELFF. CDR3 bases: TGCGCCAGCAGCTCCCAGGGCACCGGGGAGCTGTTTTTT.

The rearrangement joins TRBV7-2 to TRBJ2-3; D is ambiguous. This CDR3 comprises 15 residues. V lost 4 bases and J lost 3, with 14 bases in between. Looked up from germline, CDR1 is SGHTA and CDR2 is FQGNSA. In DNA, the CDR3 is TGTGCCAGCAGCTCCCGGGCCCTGGGGACAGATACGCAGTATTTT. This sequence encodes CASSSRALGTDTQYF.

CDR3 sequence (DNA): TGTGCCAGCAGCGCGGGACAGTACAATCAGCCCCAGCATTTT. Protein product: CASSAGQYNQPQHF. The chain couples TRBV7-2 to TRBJ1-5; 7 bases line up with TRBD1. Trimming at V came to 5 bases and at J to 3 bases, leaving 4 bases not matched to a gene. The CDR3 loop spans 14 amino acids. Per the germline V gene, CDR1 is SGHTA and CDR2 is FQGNSA.

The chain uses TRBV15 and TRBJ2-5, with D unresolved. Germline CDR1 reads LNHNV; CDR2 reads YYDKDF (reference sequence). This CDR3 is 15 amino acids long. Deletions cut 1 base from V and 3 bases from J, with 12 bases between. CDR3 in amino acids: CATSRGLPSEETQYF. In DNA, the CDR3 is TGTGCCACCAGCAGAGGGCTTCCAAGCGAAGAGACCCAGTACTTC. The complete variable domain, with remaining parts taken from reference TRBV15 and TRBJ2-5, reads DAMVIQNPRYQVTQFGKPVTLSCSQTLNHNVMYWYQQKSSQAPKLLFHYYDKDFNNEADTPDNFQSRRPNTSFCFLDIRSPGLGDTAMYLCATSRGLPSEETQYFGPGTRLLVL.

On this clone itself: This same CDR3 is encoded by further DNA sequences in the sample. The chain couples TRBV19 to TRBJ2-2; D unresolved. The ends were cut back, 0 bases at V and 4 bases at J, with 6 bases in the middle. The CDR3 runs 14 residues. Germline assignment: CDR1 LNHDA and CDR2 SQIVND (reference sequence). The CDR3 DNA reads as TGTGCCAGTAGTATAGATCGTGGCACCGGGGAGCTGTTTTTT. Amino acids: CASSIDRGTGELFF.

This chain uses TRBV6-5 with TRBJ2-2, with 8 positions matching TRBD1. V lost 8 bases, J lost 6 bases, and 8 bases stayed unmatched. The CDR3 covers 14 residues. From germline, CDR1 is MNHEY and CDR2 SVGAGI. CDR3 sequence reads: CASWDRSSSGELFF. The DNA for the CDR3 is TGTGCCAGCTGGGACAGGTCAAGTTCCGGGGAGCTGTTTTTT.

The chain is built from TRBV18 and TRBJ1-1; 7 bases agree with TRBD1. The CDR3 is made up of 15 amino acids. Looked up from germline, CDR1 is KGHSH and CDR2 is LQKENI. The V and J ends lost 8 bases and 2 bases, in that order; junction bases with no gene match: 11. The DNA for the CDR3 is TGTGCCAGCACAGAGGGGGCGCGAAGCAACACTGAAGCTTTCTTT. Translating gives CASTEGARSNTEAFF.

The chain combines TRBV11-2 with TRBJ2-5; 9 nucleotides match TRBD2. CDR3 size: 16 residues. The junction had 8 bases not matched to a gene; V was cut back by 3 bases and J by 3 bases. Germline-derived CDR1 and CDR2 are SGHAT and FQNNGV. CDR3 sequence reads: CASSFSGGGGEETQYF. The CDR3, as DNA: TGTGCCAGCAGCTTTAGTGGGGGCGGGGGGGAAGAGACCCAGTACTTC.

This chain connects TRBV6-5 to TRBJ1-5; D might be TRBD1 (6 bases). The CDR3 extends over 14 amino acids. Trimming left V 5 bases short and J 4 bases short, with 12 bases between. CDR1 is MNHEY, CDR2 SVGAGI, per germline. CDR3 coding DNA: TGTGCCAGCAGTATCGGGACAAATAATCAGCCCCAGCATTTT. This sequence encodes CASSIGTNNQPQHF.

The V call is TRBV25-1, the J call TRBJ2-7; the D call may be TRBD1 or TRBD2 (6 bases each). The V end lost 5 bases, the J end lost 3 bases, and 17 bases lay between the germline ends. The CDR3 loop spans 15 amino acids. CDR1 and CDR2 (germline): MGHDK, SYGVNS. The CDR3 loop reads CASSKMGGRDYEQYF. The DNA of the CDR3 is TGTGCCAGCAGTAAAATGGGGGGCAGGGACTACGAGCAGTACTTC.

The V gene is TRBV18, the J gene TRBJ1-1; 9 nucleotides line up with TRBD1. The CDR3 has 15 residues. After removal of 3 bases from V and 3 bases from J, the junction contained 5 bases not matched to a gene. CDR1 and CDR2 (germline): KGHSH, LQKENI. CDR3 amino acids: CASSPRTGEYTEAFF. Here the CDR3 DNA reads TGTGCCAGCTCACCTCGGACAGGGGAATACACTGAAGCTTTCTTT.

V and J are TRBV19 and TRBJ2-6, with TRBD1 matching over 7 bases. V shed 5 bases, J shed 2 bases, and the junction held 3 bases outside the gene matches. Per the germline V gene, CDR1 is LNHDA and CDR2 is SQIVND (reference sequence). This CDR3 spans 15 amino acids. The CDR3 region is CASSVTGPGANVLTF. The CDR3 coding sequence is TGTGCCAGTAGTGTGACAGGGCCTGGGGCCAACGTCCTGACTTTC.

CDR3 sequence reads: CASSLKAGWQRNTIYF. DNA of the CDR3: TGTGCCAGCAGTTTAAAGGCGGGTTGGCAACGGAACACCATATATTTT. V and J are TRBV27 and TRBJ1-3, with no clear D. Germline loops: CDR1 MNHEY, CDR2 SMNVEV (reference sequence). The CDR3 consists of 16 residues. Between the trimmed V and J ends, which lost 2 bases and 7 bases, there was a span of 18 bases.

The DNA of the CDR3 is TGTGCCAGCTCACCTCCAACCGACAGGGCGGATGGCTACACCTTC. This sequence encodes CASSPPTDRADGYTF. The V gene is TRBV18, the J gene TRBJ1-2; 7 bases are shared with TRBD1. Germline values: CDR1 KGHSH, CDR2 LQKENI. This CDR3 is 15 amino acids long. V lost 3 bases, J lost 6 bases, and 10 bases stayed unmatched.

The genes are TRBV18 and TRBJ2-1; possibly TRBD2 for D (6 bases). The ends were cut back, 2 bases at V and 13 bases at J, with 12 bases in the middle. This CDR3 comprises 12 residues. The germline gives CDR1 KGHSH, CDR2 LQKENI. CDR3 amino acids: CASSPGTLLQFF. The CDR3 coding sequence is TGTGCCAGCTCACCAGGGACTCTCCTCCAGTTCTTC.